Shown below are 9 T cell receptor beta chains from a single sample sequenced in a study of cytomegalovirus exposure and HLA in healthy donors. 13 Jbeta primers and 60 Vbeta primers were used for the PCR. Measured with immunoSEQ multiplex PCR; TCRdb has only the in-frame clones, and not every one. This sample has roughly 56,000 clones, with around 87% found just once. Sequencing was done on a sample of PBMCs. These TCRs come from a man between 18 and 29 years old in good health and CMV-seronegative.

This clone has only one observation. The CDR3 region is CASSLGGSSYEQYF. The CDR3 nucleotides are TGCGCCAGCAGCTTGGGCGGGAGCTCCTACGAGCAGTACTTC. This chain connects TRBV5-1 to TRBJ2-7; 7 nucleotides line up with TRBD2. The CDR3 sequence is 14 residues long. From germline, CDR1 is SGHRS and CDR2 YFSETQ. The trim removed 0 bases at V and 0 bases at J, leaving 0 bases unmatched. The whole variable domain, filled in from reference TRBV5-1 and TRBJ2-7, reads KAGVTQTPRYLIKTRGQQVTLSCSPISGHRSVSWYQQTPGQGLQFLFEYFSETQRNKGNFPGRFSGRQFSNSRSEMNVSTLELGDSALYLCASSLGGSSYEQYFGPGTRLTVT.

The chain recombines TRBV6-5 with TRBJ2-7; the D gene is possibly TRBD2 (5 bases). This CDR3 region has 15 residues. V was pared by 10 bases and J by 1 base, with 20 bases between. Per the germline V gene, CDR1 is MNHEY and CDR2 is SVGAGI. CDR3 loop: CATRPRLSYSYEQYF. CDR3 sequence (DNA): TGTGCCACCCGGCCACGACTAAGTTATTCCTACGAGCAGTACTTC.

This clone was seen a handful of times. The V and J genes are TRBV28 and TRBJ1-5, with D perhaps matching TRBD1 (5 bases). The CDR3 extends over 14 amino acids. Trimming shortened V by 7 bases and J by 3 bases, and 13 bases separated the two germline ends. The germline CDR1 and CDR2 sequences are MDHEN and SYDVKM. The CDR3 loop is CASIVGGFNQPQHF. CDR3 nucleotides: TGTGCCAGCATCGTCGGGGGTTTCAATCAGCCCCAGCATTTT.

J is TRBJ2-1 and V is TRBV2, with 8 bases fitting TRBD2. The junction had 9 bases not matched to a gene; V was cut back by 4 bases and J by 4 bases. The germline V gene encodes CDR1 SNHLY and CDR2 FYNNEI. There are 16 residues in the CDR3. CDR3 residues: CASSVFSGVNYNEQFF. The CDR3 DNA reads as TGTGCCAGCAGTGTTTTTAGCGGGGTTAATTACAATGAGCAGTTCTTC.

The chain has TRBV11-3 and TRBJ1-2; 9 bases are a match to TRBD1. V lost 5 bases, J lost 5 bases, and 3 bases stayed unmatched. Germline CDR1 and CDR2: SGHNT and YENEEA. CDR3 size: 13 residues. CDR3 protein: CASSPGTGYGYTF. CDR3 DNA sequence: TGTGCCAGCAGCCCTGGGACAGGGTATGGCTACACCTTC. Drawing the rest from reference TRBV11-3 and TRBJ1-2, the complete variable domain is EAGVVQSPRYKIIEKKQPVAFWCNPISGHNTLYWYLQNLGQGPELLIRYENEEAVDDSQLPKDRFSAERLKGVDSTLKIQPAELGDSAVYLCASSPGTGYGYTFGSGTRLTVV.

The V gene is TRBV5-1, the J gene TRBJ2-7; D is perhaps TRBD1 (6 bases). The CDR3 has 13 amino acids. Trimming pared 3 bases from V and 5 bases from J, leaving 12 bases between. Germline-derived CDR1 and CDR2 are SGHRS and YFSETQ. The CDR3 reads CASSSTGAHEQYF. Here the CDR3 DNA reads TGCGCCAGCAGCTCGACAGGTGCCCACGAGCAGTACTTC.

The rearrangement joins TRBV9 to TRBJ1-4, with TRBD1 as a possible D gene (6 bases). In germline, CDR1 is SGDLS, CDR2 YYNGEE. Trimming took off 4 bases at V and 3 bases at J, with 13 bases between the two ends. The CDR3 consists of 15 residues. The CDR3 nucleotides read TGTGCCAGCAGCACCGGACAGATATCTAATGAAAAACTGTTTTTT. Protein sequence: CASSTGQISNEKLFF. Using reference TRBV9 and TRBJ1-4 for the parts outside the CDR3, the full variable domain is DSGVTQTPKHLITATGQRVTLRCSPRSGDLSVYWYQQSLDQGLQFLIQYYNGEERAKGNILERFSAQQFPDLHSELNLSSLELGDSALYFCASSTGQISNEKLFFGSGTQLSVL.

This clone was recorded only once. This chain links TRBV2 with TRBJ2-1; 8 bases are a match to TRBD1. The germline CDR1 and CDR2 sequences are SNHLY and FYNNEI. The CDR3 has 16 amino acids. J lost 8 bases, V lost 0 bases, and 9 bases had no gene match. CDR3 sequence: CASSEAQDRVLYEQFF. As DNA, the CDR3 is TGTGCCAGCAGTGAAGCGCAGGACAGGGTCCTCTATGAGCAGTTCTTC.

The table lists this clone with a few counts. This chain joins TRBV10-3 and TRBJ1-1, with 9 bases aligning to TRBD1. This CDR3 spans 15 amino acids. Germline assignment: CDR1 ENHRY and CDR2 SYGVKD. J gave up 4 bases and V 4 bases, and 7 bases lay outside the gene matches. This CDR3 reads CAISGETGGGTEAFF. CDR3 coding DNA: TGTGCCATCAGTGGGGAGACAGGGGGAGGCACTGAAGCTTTCTTT.